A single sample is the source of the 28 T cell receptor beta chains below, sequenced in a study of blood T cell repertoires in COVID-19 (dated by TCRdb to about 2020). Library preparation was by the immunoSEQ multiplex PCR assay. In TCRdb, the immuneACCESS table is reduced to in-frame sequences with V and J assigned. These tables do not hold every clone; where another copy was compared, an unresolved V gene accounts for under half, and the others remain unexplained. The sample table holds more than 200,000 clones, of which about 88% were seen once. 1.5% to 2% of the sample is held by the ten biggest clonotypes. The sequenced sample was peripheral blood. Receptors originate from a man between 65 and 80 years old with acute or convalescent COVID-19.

DNA for the CDR3: TGTGCCAGCAGAATAACAGGCGGATCCAATCAGCCCCAGCATTTT. It codes for CASRITGGSNQPQHF. The chain employs TRBV6-5 and TRBJ1-5; TRBD1 is a possible D gene (5 bases). This CDR3 region has 15 residues. V was shortened by 6 bases and J by 3 bases, with 15 bases between the two germline ends. Germline CDR1 reads MNHEY; CDR2 reads SVGAGI.

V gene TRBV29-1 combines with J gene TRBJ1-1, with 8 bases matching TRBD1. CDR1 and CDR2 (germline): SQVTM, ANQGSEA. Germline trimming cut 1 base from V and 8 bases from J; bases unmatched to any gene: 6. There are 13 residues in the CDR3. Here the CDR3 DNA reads TGCAGCGTTGAAGGCCAGGGGGCCGGGGAAGCTTTCTTT. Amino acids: CSVEGQGAGEAFF.

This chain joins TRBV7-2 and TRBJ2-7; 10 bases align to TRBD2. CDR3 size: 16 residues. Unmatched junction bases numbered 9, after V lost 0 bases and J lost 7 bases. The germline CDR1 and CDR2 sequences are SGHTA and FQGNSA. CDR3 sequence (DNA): TGTGCCAGCAGCTTAGCACGGACTAGCGGCCTGGGGGAGCAGTACTTC. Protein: CASSLARTSGLGEQYF.

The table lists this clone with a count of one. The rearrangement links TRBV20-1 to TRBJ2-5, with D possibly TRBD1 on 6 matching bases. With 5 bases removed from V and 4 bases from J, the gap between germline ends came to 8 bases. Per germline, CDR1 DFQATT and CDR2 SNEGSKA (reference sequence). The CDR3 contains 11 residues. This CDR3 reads CSAFRGETQYF. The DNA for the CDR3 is TGCAGTGCTTTCAGGGGAGAGACCCAGTACTTC.

The CDR3 nucleotides are TGTGCCAGCAGCGGGGACAACCGATATGGCTACACCTTC. Amino acid sequence: CASSGDNRYGYTF. V usage is TRBV7-2 and J usage is TRBJ1-2; D perhaps matches TRBD1 (6 bases). Germline-derived CDR1 and CDR2 are SGHTA and FQGNSA. V was cut by 5 bases and J by 5 bases, with 12 bases left in between. The CDR3 is 13 residues long.

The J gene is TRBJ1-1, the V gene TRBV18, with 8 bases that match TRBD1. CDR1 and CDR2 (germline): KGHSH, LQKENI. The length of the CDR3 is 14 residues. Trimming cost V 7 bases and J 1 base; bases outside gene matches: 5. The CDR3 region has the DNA TGTGCCAGCTGTAAGGGACAGGAGAACACTGAAGCTTTCTTT. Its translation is CASCKGQENTEAFF.

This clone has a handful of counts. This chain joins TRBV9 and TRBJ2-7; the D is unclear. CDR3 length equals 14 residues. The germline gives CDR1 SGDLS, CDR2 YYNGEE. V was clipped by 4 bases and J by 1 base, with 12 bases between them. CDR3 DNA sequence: TGTGCCAGCAGCCCGTGGCAATGGTCCTACGAGCAGTACTTC. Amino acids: CASSPWQWSYEQYF.

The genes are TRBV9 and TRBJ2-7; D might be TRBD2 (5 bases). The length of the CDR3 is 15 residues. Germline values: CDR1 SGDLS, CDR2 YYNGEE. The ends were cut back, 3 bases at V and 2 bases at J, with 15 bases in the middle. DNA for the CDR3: TGTGCCAGCAGCGAGAAAGACGGGATCACCTACGAGCAGTACTTC. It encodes CASSEKDGITYEQYF.

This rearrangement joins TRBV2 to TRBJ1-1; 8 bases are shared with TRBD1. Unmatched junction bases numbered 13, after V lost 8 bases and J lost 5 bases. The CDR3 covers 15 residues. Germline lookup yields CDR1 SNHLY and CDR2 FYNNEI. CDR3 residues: CASDLGQGGVTEAFF. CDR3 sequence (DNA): TGTGCCAGCGACCTCGGACAGGGTGGGGTTACTGAAGCTTTCTTT.

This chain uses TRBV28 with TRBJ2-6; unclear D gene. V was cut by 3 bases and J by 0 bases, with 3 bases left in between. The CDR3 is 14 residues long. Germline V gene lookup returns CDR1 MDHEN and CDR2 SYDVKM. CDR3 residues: CASSFSSGANVLTF. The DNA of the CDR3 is TGTGCCAGCAGTTTCAGCTCTGGGGCCAACGTCCTGACTTTC.

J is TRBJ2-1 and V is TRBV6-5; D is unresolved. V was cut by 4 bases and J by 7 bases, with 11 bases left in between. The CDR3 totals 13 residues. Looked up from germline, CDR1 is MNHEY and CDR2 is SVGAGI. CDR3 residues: CASSSRLDNEQFF. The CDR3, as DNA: TGTGCCAGCAGTTCCCGACTCGATAATGAGCAGTTCTTC.

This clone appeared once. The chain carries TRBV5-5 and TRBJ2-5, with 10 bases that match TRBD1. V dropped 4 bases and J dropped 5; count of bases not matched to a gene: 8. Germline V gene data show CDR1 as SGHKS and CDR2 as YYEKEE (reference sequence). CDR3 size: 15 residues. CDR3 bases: TGTGCCAGCAGCACTCCCGGGACAGGGGTTGAGACCCAGTACTTC. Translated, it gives CASSTPGTGVETQYF.

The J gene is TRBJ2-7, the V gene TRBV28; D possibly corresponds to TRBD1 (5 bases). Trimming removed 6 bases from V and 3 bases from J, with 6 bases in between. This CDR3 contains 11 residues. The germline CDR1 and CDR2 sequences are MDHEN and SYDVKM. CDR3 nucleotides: TGTGCCAGCAGCCAGGGCTACGAGCAGTACTTC. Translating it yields CASSQGYEQYF.

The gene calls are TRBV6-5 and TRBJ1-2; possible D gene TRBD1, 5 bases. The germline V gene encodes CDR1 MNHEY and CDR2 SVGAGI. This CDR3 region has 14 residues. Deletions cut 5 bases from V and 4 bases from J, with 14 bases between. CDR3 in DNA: TGTGCCAGCAGTCCTTTGATAACAGGCTATGGCTACACCTTC. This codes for CASSPLITGYGYTF.

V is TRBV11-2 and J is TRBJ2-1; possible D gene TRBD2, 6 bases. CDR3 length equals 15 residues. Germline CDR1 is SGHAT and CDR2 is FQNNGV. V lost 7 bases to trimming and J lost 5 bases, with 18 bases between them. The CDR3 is CASKRRSGVHNEQFF. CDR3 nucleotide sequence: TGTGCCAGCAAGAGACGTAGCGGAGTACACAATGAGCAGTTCTTC.

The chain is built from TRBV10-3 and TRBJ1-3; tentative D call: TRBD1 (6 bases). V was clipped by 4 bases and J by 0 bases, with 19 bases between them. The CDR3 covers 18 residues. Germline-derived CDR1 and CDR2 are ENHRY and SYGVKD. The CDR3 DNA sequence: TGTGCCATCAGTGGCACGGGACACCCGGTCCCCTCTGGAAACACCATATATTTT. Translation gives CAISGTGHPVPSGNTIYF.

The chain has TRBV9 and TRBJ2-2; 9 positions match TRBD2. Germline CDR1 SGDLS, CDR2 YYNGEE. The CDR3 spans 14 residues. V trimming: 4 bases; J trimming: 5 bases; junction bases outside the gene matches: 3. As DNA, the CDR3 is TGTGCCAGCAGCCCGCGGGAGGGGACCGGGGAGCTGTTTTTT. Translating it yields CASSPREGTGELFF.

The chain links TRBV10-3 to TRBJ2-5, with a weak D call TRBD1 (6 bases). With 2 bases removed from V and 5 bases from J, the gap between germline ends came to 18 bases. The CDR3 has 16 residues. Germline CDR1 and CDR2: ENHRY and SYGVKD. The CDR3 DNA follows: TGTGCCATCAGTGAGATAAACAGGGAAGCACGTGAGACCCAGTACTTC. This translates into CAISEINREARETQYF.

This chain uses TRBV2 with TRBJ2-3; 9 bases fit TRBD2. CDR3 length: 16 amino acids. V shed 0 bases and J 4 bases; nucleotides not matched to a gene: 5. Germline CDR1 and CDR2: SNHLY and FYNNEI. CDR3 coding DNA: TGTGCCAGCAGTGAAGCAGGTAGCGGGAGTCCAGATACGCAGTATTTT. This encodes CASSEAGSGSPDTQYF.

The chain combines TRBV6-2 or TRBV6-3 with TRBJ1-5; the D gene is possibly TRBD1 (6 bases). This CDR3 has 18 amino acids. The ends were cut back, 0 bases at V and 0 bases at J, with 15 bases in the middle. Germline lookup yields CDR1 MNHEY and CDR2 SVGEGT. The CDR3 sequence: CASSYSVTGEYSNQPQHF. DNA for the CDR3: TGTGCCAGCAGTTACTCGGTGACAGGAGAATATAGCAATCAGCCCCAGCATTTT.

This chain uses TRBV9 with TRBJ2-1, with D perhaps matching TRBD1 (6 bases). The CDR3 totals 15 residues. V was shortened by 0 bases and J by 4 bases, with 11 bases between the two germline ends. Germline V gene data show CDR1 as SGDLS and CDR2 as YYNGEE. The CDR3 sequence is CASSVVTGLYNEQFF. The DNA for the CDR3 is TGTGCCAGCAGCGTAGTAACAGGGCTTTACAATGAGCAGTTCTTC.

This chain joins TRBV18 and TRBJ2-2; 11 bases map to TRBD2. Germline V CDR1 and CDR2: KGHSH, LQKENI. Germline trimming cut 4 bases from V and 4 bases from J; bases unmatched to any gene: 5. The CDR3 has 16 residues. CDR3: CASSRTSGSGTGELFF. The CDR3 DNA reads TGTGCCAGCTCACGCACTAGCGGGAGCGGCACCGGGGAGCTGTTTTTT.

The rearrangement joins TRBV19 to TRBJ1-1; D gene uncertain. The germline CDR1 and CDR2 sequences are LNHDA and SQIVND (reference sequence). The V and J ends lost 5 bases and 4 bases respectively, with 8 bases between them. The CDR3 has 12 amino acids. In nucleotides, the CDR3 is TGTGCCAGTAGTTACGGGGTCACTGAAGCTTTCTTT. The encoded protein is CASSYGVTEAFF.

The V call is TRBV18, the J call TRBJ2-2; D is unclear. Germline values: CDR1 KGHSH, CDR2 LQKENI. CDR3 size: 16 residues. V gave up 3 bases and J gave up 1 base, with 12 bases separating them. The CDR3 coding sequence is TGTGCCAGCTCACCGATCTTTTCTATGAACACCGGGGAGCTGTTTTTT. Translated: CASSPIFSMNTGELFF. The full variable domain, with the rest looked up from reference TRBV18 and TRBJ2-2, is NAGVMQNPRHLVRRRGQEARLRCSPMKGHSHVYWYRQLPEEGLKFMVYLQKENIIDESGMPKERFSAEFPKEGPSILRIQQVVRGDSAAYFCASSPIFSMNTGELFFGEGSRLTVL.

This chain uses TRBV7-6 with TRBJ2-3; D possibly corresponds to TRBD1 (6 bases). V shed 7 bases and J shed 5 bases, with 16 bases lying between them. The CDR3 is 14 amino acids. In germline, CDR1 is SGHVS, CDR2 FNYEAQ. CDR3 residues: CASNRAGAEDTQYF. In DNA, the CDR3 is TGTGCCAGCAACCGCGCAGGGGCGGAAGATACGCAGTATTTT.

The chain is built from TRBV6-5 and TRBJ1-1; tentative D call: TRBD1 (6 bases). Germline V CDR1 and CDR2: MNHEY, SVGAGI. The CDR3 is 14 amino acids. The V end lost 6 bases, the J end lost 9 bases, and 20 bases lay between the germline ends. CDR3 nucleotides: TGTGCCAGCAGCCCAGGGGCCGGGTCGCTTCAAGCTTTCTTT. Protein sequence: CASSPGAGSLQAFF.

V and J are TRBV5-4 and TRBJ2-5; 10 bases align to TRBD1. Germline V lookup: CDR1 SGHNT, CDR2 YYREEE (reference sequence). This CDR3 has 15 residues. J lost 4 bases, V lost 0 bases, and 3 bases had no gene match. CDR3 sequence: CASSLVGTGVETQYF. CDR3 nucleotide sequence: TGTGCCAGCAGCTTGGTAGGGACAGGGGTAGAGACCCAGTACTTC.

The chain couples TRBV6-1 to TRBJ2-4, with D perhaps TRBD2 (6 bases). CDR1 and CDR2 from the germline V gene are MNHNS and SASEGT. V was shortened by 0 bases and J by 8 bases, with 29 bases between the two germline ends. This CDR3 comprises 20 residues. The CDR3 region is CASSEAGGGRMDLKRDIQYF. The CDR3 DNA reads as TGTGCCAGCAGTGAAGCGGGGGGAGGACGGATGGATCTCAAACGAGACATTCAGTACTTC.